A single sample is the source of the 26 T cell receptor beta chains below, sequenced in a study of cytotoxic CD8 clonotypes in ibrutinib-treated CLL. The data were produced by immunoSEQ multiplex PCR, yet TCRdb's version contains in-frame clones alone and is incomplete. Of 30,000 or so clones listed, 57% are singletons. Sequenced material: PBMCs, taken before ibrutinib treatment. The receptors derive from a human donor with chronic lymphocytic leukemia.

In this sample, this clone turned up a few times. The V and J genes are TRBV28 and TRBJ2-7; TRBD1 might be the D (5 bases). V dropped 3 bases and J dropped 3 bases, with 12 bases sitting between them. The CDR3 is 14 amino acids. The V gene's germline CDR1 is MDHEN and CDR2 SYDVKM. This CDR3 reads CASSLFQTDYEQYF. The CDR3 DNA is TGTGCCAGCAGTTTGTTCCAGACAGACTACGAGCAGTACTTC.

V usage is TRBV5-4 and J usage is TRBJ2-5; 9 nucleotides align to TRBD2. This CDR3 has 16 amino acids. The V segment lost 4 bases and the J segment 5 bases; nucleotides outside the gene matches: 12. The germline CDR1 and CDR2 sequences are SGHNT and YYREEE (reference sequence). The CDR3 DNA reads TGTGCCAGCAGCCCGGGGGCTAGCGGGATAAGGGAGACCCAGTACTTC. It encodes CASSPGASGIRETQYF.

The chain couples TRBV11-3 to TRBJ1-2; a weak D match, TRBD1 (5 bases). Between the trimmed V and J ends, which lost 0 bases and 7 bases, there was a span of 18 bases. Germline V CDR1 and CDR2: SGHNT, YENEEA. CDR3 length: 16 amino acids. CDR3 sequence: CASSLEVSGDARGYTF. The CDR3 DNA follows: TGTGCCAGCAGCTTAGAGGTGTCGGGGGACGCACGTGGCTACACCTTC.

V is TRBV11-1 and J is TRBJ2-1; TRBD2 agrees at 14 bases. This CDR3 region has 15 residues. V lost 1 base to trimming and J lost 7 bases; unmatched junction nucleotides: 0. Germline CDR1 and CDR2: SGHAT and FQDESV (reference sequence). CDR3 coding DNA: TGTGCCAGCAGCTTAGGACTAGCGGGAGGGAATGAGCAGTTCTTC. Translated: CASSLGLAGGNEQFF.

This clone was counted between two and nine times. J is TRBJ1-1 and V is TRBV6-4, with D unresolved. Trimming removed 7 bases at V and 6 bases at J, with 18 bases between. The CDR3 runs to 14 residues. The germline V gene has CDR1 MRHNA and CDR2 SNTAGT. In DNA, the CDR3 is TGTGCCAGCAACCAACGGGCGGGGTCCCCTGAAGCTTTCTTT. It is translated as CASNQRAGSPEAFF.

The table lists this clone with a few counts. The J gene is TRBJ1-1, the V gene TRBV10-3; TRBD1 aligns across 7 bases. Germline trimming cut 8 bases from V and 2 bases from J; bases unmatched to any gene: 14. Germline V lookup: CDR1 ENHRY, CDR2 SYGVKD. The CDR3 totals 16 residues. The CDR3 DNA follows: TGTGCCATCCGCCTAGGGACAGCCGTTGATAACACTGAAGCTTTCTTT. Translating gives CAIRLGTAVDNTEAFF.

This clone came up a few times. This chain links TRBV15 with TRBJ1-4; a possible D gene is TRBD1 (6 bases). Germline V gene data show CDR1 as LNHNV and CDR2 as YYDKDF (reference sequence). V was cut by 1 base and J by 7 bases, with 13 bases left in between. This CDR3 region has 15 residues. CDR3 sequence: CATSRAQGWGEKLFF. The CDR3 region has the DNA TGTGCCACCAGCAGAGCCCAGGGGTGGGGTGAAAAACTGTTTTTT. The full variable domain, its missing parts supplied by reference TRBV15 and TRBJ1-4, is DAMVIQNPRYQVTQFGKPVTLSCSQTLNHNVMYWYQQKSSQAPKLLFHYYDKDFNNEADTPDNFQSRRPNTSFCFLDIRSPGLGDTAMYLCATSRAQGWGEKLFFGSGTQLSVL.

In its sample, this clone is medium-sized. The CDR3, as DNA: TGTGCCAGCAGTTTCCACAACAGGGCCTCCTACGAGCAGTACTTC. Translating it yields CASSFHNRASYEQYF. The V and J genes are TRBV27 and TRBJ2-7; D perhaps matches TRBD1 (6 bases). This CDR3 comprises 15 residues. V was shortened by 3 bases and J by 0 bases, with 12 bases between the two germline ends. Per germline, CDR1 MNHEY and CDR2 SMNVEV (reference sequence).

This rearrangement joins TRBV7-2 to TRBJ2-1, with TRBD2 as a possible D gene (5 bases). Trimming took 0 bases from V and 7 from J, leaving 16 bases between them. CDR3 length equals 16 residues. From germline, CDR1 is SGHTA and CDR2 FQGNSA. Here the CDR3 reads CASSLAASFVRNEQFF. CDR3 sequence (DNA): TGTGCCAGCAGCTTAGCGGCTAGCTTTGTTAGGAATGAGCAGTTCTTC.

This clone appeared once. The chain uses TRBV6-6 and TRBJ2-5, with TRBD2 identical over 12 bases. The CDR3 is 13 residues long. The V gene's germline CDR1 is MNHNY and CDR2 SVGAGI (reference sequence). Trimming took 8 bases from V and 3 from J; bases not matched to a gene: 1. The CDR3: CASRLAGEETQYF. The CDR3 nucleotides read TGTGCCAGCCGACTAGCGGGAGAAGAGACCCAGTACTTC.

The CDR3 sequence is CASSGAGGEQYF. CDR3 in DNA: TGCGCCAGCAGTGGGGCAGGGGGGGAGCAGTACTTC. The genes are TRBV10-1 and TRBJ2-7; D may be TRBD1 (7 bases). V lost 4 bases to trimming and J lost 7 bases, with 11 bases between them. The CDR3 length is 12 residues. Looked up from germline, CDR1 is WNHNN and CDR2 is SYGVQD (reference sequence).

The chain joins TRBV7-6 to TRBJ1-2; a possible D gene is TRBD1 (6 bases). Germline V CDR1 and CDR2: SGHVS, FNYEAQ. The CDR3 length is 15 residues. Trimming stripped 4 bases from V and 3 bases from J, with 15 bases between. The CDR3 nucleotides are TGTGCCAGCAGCTCCTCCTTGACAGGCCACTATGGCTACACCTTC. This codes for CASSSSLTGHYGYTF.

This chain connects TRBV21-1 to TRBJ2-3. TRBV21-1 counts as a pseudogene. The CDR3 spans 16 residues. In DNA, the CDR3 is TGTGCCAGCAGCAAAGTAACCGGATCTAGCACAGATACGCAGTATTTT. The encoded protein is CASSKVTGSSTDTQYF.

This clone was detected a few times. The chain has TRBV5-6 and TRBJ2-7, with D tentatively TRBD1 (6 bases). CDR1 SGHDT and CDR2 YYEEEE come from the germline V gene. This CDR3 has 15 amino acids. V was clipped by 4 bases and J by 5 bases, with 19 bases between them. CDR3 sequence: CASSTGQFRTHEQYF. For the CDR3, the DNA is TGTGCCAGCAGCACAGGACAGTTTCGGACCCACGAGCAGTACTTC.

This chain uses TRBV14 with TRBJ2-3; 10 nucleotides agree with TRBD2. Per the germline V gene, CDR1 is SGHDN and CDR2 is FVKESK. The CDR3 length is 16 residues. V gave up 6 bases and J gave up 4 bases; unmatched junction bases: 10. In DNA, the CDR3 is TGTGCCAGCAGTCTTATAAGCGGGAGGGCCGCAGATACGCAGTATTTT. Translated, it gives CASSLISGRAADTQYF.

The CDR3 DNA reads as TGTGCCAGCAGCTTAGACCGCTTGAACACTGAAGCTTTCTTT. It is translated as CASSLDRLNTEAFF. This chain connects TRBV7-3 to TRBJ1-1; D not certain. V lost 2 bases to trimming and J lost 0 bases, with 7 bases between them. Germline V gene lookup returns CDR1 SGHTA and CDR2 FQGTGA. The CDR3 spans 14 residues.

This clone was detected a few times. The chain joins TRBV7-3 to TRBJ2-3, with 12 nucleotides matching TRBD2. CDR1 and CDR2 from the germline V gene are SGHTA and FQGTGA. This CDR3 comprises 17 residues. V was pared by 5 bases and J by 6 bases, with 12 bases of the junction left unmatched. In DNA, the CDR3 is TGTGCCAGCAGCCCCCGGACTAGCGGGACGAATTCGGATACGCAGTATTTT. It is translated as CASSPRTSGTNSDTQYF.

The chain is built from TRBV9 and TRBJ2-3, with 13 bases matching TRBD2. CDR1 and CDR2 (germline): SGDLS, YYNGEE. The CDR3 sequence is 20 residues long. V lost 4 bases to trimming and J lost 2 bases; unmatched junction nucleotides: 16. In DNA form, the CDR3 reads TGTGCCAGCAGCAAACCCAAGTGGGGGACTAGCGGGACCGACACAGATACGCAGTATTTT. Its translation is CASSKPKWGTSGTDTDTQYF.

The chain links TRBV7-3 to TRBJ2-2; perhaps TRBD2 as D (5 bases). The ends were cut back, 5 bases at V and 4 bases at J, with 11 bases in the middle. The CDR3 runs 14 residues. In germline, CDR1 is SGHTA, CDR2 FQGTGA. The CDR3 nucleotides are TGTGCCAGCAGCCGAACTAGTGGCACCGGGGAGCTGTTTTTT. Translated, it gives CASSRTSGTGELFF.

V usage is TRBV6-1 and J usage is TRBJ2-1; a possible D gene is TRBD2 (5 bases). The CDR3 spans 15 residues. Germline lookup yields CDR1 MNHNS and CDR2 SASEGT. Trimming cost V 5 bases and J 10 bases, with 21 bases left between them. CDR3 loop: CASSLPETRRSEQFF. CDR3 sequence (DNA): TGTGCCAGCAGTTTACCAGAGACCAGGAGGTCCGAGCAGTTCTTC.

The rearrangement links TRBV10-3 to TRBJ2-4, with TRBD1 matching 9 bases. Germline values: CDR1 ENHRY, CDR2 SYGVKD. The CDR3 is made up of 13 amino acids. V lost 8 bases to trimming and J lost 7 bases; unmatched junction nucleotides: 6. The CDR3 spells CAISGTGSNIQYF. The CDR3 DNA reads TGTGCCATCTCCGGGACAGGGTCGAACATTCAGTACTTC.

This sequence joins TRBV5-1 and TRBJ2-5; D is unclear. Deletions cut 4 bases from V and 3 bases from J, with 4 bases between. Germline CDR1 SGHRS, CDR2 YFSETQ. The CDR3 contains 11 residues. CDR3 DNA sequence: TGCGCCAGCAGCCTAAAAGAGACCCAGTACTTC. It is translated as CASSLKETQYF.

The chain has TRBV27 and TRBJ2-7, with a tentative D call TRBD1 (5 bases). V gave up 1 base and J gave up 0 bases, with 10 bases separating them. Per the germline V gene, CDR1 is MNHEY and CDR2 is SMNVEV (reference sequence). This CDR3 spans 15 amino acids. In DNA form, the CDR3 reads TGTGCCAGCAGTTTATTGGGGCTTAGCTCCTACGAGCAGTACTTC. Translation gives CASSLLGLSSYEQYF.

The V and J genes are TRBV18 and TRBJ2-6; D is perhaps TRBD2 (5 bases). This CDR3 region has 15 residues. Germline V gives CDR1 KGHSH, CDR2 LQKENI. Trimming stripped 9 bases from V and 0 bases from J, with 12 bases between. The CDR3 DNA is TGTGCCAGTCGCGGGCAGATCTCTGGGGCCAACGTCCTGACTTTC. It yields the protein CASRGQISGANVLTF.

This chain uses TRBV5-1 with TRBJ2-3; perhaps TRBD2 as D (6 bases). Germline loops: CDR1 SGHRS, CDR2 YFSETQ. V was shortened by 4 bases and J by 0 bases, with 15 bases between the two germline ends. This CDR3 has 16 residues. The CDR3 spells CASSNWEALSTDTQYF. The DNA of the CDR3 is TGCGCCAGCAGCAATTGGGAGGCTTTGAGCACAGATACGCAGTATTTT.

As DNA, the CDR3 is TGTGCCAGCAGCTACCCCGGGGAGACCCAGTACTTC. This codes for CASSYPGETQYF. The chain links TRBV7-3 to TRBJ2-5; D remains unclear. The CDR3 covers 12 residues. Germline loops: CDR1 SGHTA, CDR2 FQGTGA. The V end lost 4 bases, the J end lost 5 bases, and 8 bases lay between the germline ends.